What follows are 2 T cell receptor beta chains derived from one specimen sequenced in a study of T cell repertoires in cytomegalovirus infection. Which antigens these TCRs recognize remains unknown. TCRdb ran MiXCR on the reads and lists one entry per CDR3 protein. This sample carries approximately 470,000 distinct CDR3 sequences, approximately 46% of them seen once, and the ten largest clones take around 45%. Sequenced material: cultured PBMCs, taken from culture after CMV antigen stimulation. These receptors were collected from a human donor in good health (CMV status not recorded). Some clones in this sample may be carry-over from other donors' samples.

V is TRBV7-2 and J is TRBJ1-5; D gene unclear. Looked up from germline, CDR1 is SGHTA and CDR2 is FQGNSA. Trimming stripped 8 bases from V and 2 bases from J, with 7 bases between. This CDR3 spans 12 amino acids. This CDR3 reads CASAVGNQPQHF. CDR3 bases: TGTGCCAGCGCAGTCGGCAATCAGCCCCAGCATTTT.

This chain joins TRBV7-6 and TRBJ2-7; tentatively, D is TRBD1 (6 bases). V lost 5 bases and J lost 1, with 12 bases in between. The CDR3 contains 14 residues. Germline CDR1 reads SGHVS; CDR2 reads FNYEAQ. This CDR3 reads CASSPDQGSYEQYF. DNA of the CDR3: TGTGCCAGCAGCCCAGACCAGGGGTCCTACGAGCAGTACTTC.